These 14 T cell receptor beta chains were sequenced from one sample in a study of blood T cell repertoires in COVID-19. Profiled with immunoSEQ multiplex PCR; TCRdb holds only in-frame clones, not every one. The table shows 230,000 or so clones, with just over 85% occurring only once. Sequencing was done on a sample of PBMCs or T cells enriched from blood (not recorded which). These receptor sequences come from a woman aged 50 to 60 with acute COVID-19.

This clone has just a few counts. The chain joins TRBV3-1 (or the pseudogene TRBV3-2) to TRBJ1-6, with 12 bases identical to TRBD1. This CDR3 has 17 residues. Germline V gene data show CDR1 as LGHDT and CDR2 as YNNKEL (reference sequence). Losses at the gene ends were 5 bases for V and 6 bases for J; bases not matched to a gene: 8. In nucleotides, the CDR3 is TGTGCCAGCAGCGACTATGGGACAGGGGGCTTTAATTCACCCCTCCACTTT. The encoded protein is CASSDYGTGGFNSPLHF.

The CDR3 region has the DNA TGTGCCAGCAGTCCGCAATCTAGCGGCTCCTACAATGAGCAGTTCTTC. This sequence encodes CASSPQSSGSYNEQFF. The chain employs TRBV28 and TRBJ2-1, with 7 bases that match TRBD2. Germline CDR1 MDHEN, CDR2 SYDVKM. The CDR3 is 16 residues long. Unmatched junction bases numbered 7, after V lost 5 bases and J lost 0 bases.

This clone was counted between two and nine times. The CDR3: CSVRGYYGYTF. Here the CDR3 DNA reads TGCAGCGTTCGGGGTTACTATGGCTACACCTTC. The V call is TRBV29-1, the J call TRBJ1-2; no reliable D call. This CDR3 region has 11 residues. Trimming left V 5 bases short and J 3 bases short, with 7 bases between. Germline V CDR1 and CDR2: SQVTM, ANQGSEA.

The V gene is TRBV6-5, the J gene TRBJ2-4; weak D call: TRBD2 (6 bases). Trimming took off 7 bases at V and 0 bases at J, with 13 bases between the two ends. The CDR3 length is 15 residues. The germline V gene encodes CDR1 MNHEY and CDR2 SVGAGI. The CDR3 DNA reads TGTGCCAGCACGTTTAGCGGTCTAGCCAAAAACATTCAGTACTTC. Encoded protein: CASTFSGLAKNIQYF.

The chain combines TRBV6-2 or TRBV6-3 with TRBJ2-6; 8 bases agree with TRBD1. The CDR3 sequence is 18 residues long. CDR1 is MNHEY and CDR2 is SVGEGT in the germline V gene. V gave up 6 bases and J gave up 1 base; unmatched junction bases: 11. CDR3 in amino acids: CASSKTGGSNSGANVLTF. In DNA form, the CDR3 reads TGTGCCAGCAGCAAAACAGGGGGAAGTAATTCTGGGGCCAACGTCCTGACTTTC.

The chain combines TRBV9 with TRBJ1-3; 9 bases map to TRBD1. The CDR3 totals 12 residues. The germline V gene has CDR1 SGDLS and CDR2 YYNGEE. V shed 8 bases, J shed 8 bases, and the junction held 5 bases outside the gene matches. In DNA, the CDR3 is TGTGCCAGTGGACAGGGGAGACACACCATATATTTT. This sequence encodes CASGQGRHTIYF. Using reference TRBV9 and TRBJ1-3 for the parts outside the CDR3, the full variable domain is DSGVTQTPKHLITATGQRVTLRCSPRSGDLSVYWYQQSLDQGLQFLIQYYNGEERAKGNILERFSAQQFPDLHSELNLSSLELGDSALYFCASGQGRHTIYFGEGSWLTVV.

The chain combines TRBV18 with TRBJ2-3; 11 bases align to TRBD2. Trimming took 3 bases from V and 1 from J; bases not matched to a gene: 3. Germline loops: CDR1 KGHSH, CDR2 LQKENI. The CDR3 covers 16 residues. For the CDR3, the DNA is TGTGCCAGCTCACCGGCACTAGCGGGAGGCACAGATACGCAGTATTTT. Translating gives CASSPALAGGTDTQYF.

The genes are TRBV5-1 and TRBJ2-3, with 10 bases identical to TRBD1. CDR1 is SGHRS and CDR2 is YFSETQ in the germline V gene. CDR3 size: 17 residues. The V segment lost 4 bases and the J segment 3 bases; nucleotides outside the gene matches: 11. This CDR3 is CASSRRQGADLTDTQYF. DNA of the CDR3: TGCGCCAGCAGCCGCCGACAGGGGGCGGACCTAACAGATACGCAGTATTTT.

This chain connects TRBV18 to TRBJ2-5; possible D gene TRBD2, 7 bases. This CDR3 is 14 amino acids long. Germline loops: CDR1 KGHSH, CDR2 LQKENI. Trimming removed 3 bases from V and 5 bases from J, with 13 bases in between. The CDR3 coding sequence is TGTGCCAGCTCACCCGGCGGGGGCAGGGAGACCCAGTACTTC. This sequence encodes CASSPGGGRETQYF.

This chain joins TRBV6-5 and TRBJ1-5; the D gene is possibly TRBD1 (6 bases). The CDR3 length is 15 residues. Germline CDR1 MNHEY, CDR2 SVGAGI. V was pared by 3 bases and J by 4 bases, with 13 bases between. The CDR3 here is CASSYSTGSNQPQHF. In DNA, the CDR3 is TGTGCCAGCAGTTATTCCACAGGGTCGAATCAGCCCCAGCATTTT.

CDR3 in amino acids: CATSDPGTGNQPQHF. The CDR3 DNA reads as TGTGCCACCAGTGACCCCGGGACAGGCAATCAGCCCCAGCATTTT. This chain joins TRBV24-1 and TRBJ1-5; 7 bases match TRBD1. Losses at the gene ends were 4 bases for V and 2 bases for J; bases not matched to a gene: 4. Germline V gives CDR1 KGHDR, CDR2 SFDVKD. This CDR3 region has 15 residues.

The rearrangement links TRBV7-2 to TRBJ1-1; D remains ambiguous. The V gene's germline CDR1 is SGHTA and CDR2 FQGNSA. Trimming took 5 bases from V and 1 from J, leaving 11 bases between them. The CDR3 has 14 residues. The CDR3 sequence is CASSPQTANTEAFF. The CDR3 bases are TGTGCCAGCAGCCCCCAGACTGCGAACACTGAAGCTTTCTTT.

In the case of this clone: The sample contains more than one DNA sequence encoding this CDR3. V usage is TRBV27 and J usage is TRBJ2-5, with 8 bases that match TRBD1. The germline V gene encodes CDR1 MNHEY and CDR2 SMNVEV (reference sequence). CDR3 length: 13 residues. V was pared by 5 bases and J by 5 bases, with 4 bases of the junction left unmatched. CDR3 in DNA: TGTGCCAGCAGTACCAGGGGGCGGGAGACCCAGTACTTC. Residues: CASSTRGRETQYF.

This clone has only one observation. The J gene is TRBJ1-3, the V gene TRBV6-5, with 7 bases fitting TRBD1. CDR3 length equals 15 residues. Unmatched junction bases numbered 5, after V lost 2 bases and J lost 4 bases. Germline V gene lookup returns CDR1 MNHEY and CDR2 SVGAGI. The DNA of the CDR3 is TGTGCCAGCAGTTACGAGGGGGCGAGGGGAAACACCATATATTTT. Protein sequence: CASSYEGARGNTIYF.